This record covers a single TCR beta chain. The data derive from a study of blood T cell repertoires in COVID-19. Study in general: Samples taken during acute and convalescent COVID-19 were collected in the United States, Italy and Spain. T cells, B-cell-depleted T cells, or PBMCs supplied cDNA or gDNA.

How the authors handled the data: Amplifying reference gene primers gave estimates of nucleated cell counts. Profiling relied on immunoSEQ multiplex PCR, and the TCRdb table lists in-frame clones only, not all of them. That table is the source of V, J and clone size, and D and trimming were worked out from the DNA. This table holds around 200,000 clones, about 90% found once. CDR3 size: 16 residues. Germline V gives CDR1 MNHEY, CDR2 SVGEGT. V gave up 2 bases and J gave up 6 bases; unmatched junction bases: 5. The chain combines TRBV6-2 or TRBV6-3 with TRBJ2-1, with 12 bases fitting TRBD2. The clonotype originates from a young woman who had recovered from COVID-19. Sequencing was done on a sample of peripheral blood. CDR3 loop: CASSYRLAGEPNEQFF. As DNA, the CDR3 is TGTGCCAGCAGTTACCGACTAGCGGGAGAACCCAATGAGCAGTTCTTC.